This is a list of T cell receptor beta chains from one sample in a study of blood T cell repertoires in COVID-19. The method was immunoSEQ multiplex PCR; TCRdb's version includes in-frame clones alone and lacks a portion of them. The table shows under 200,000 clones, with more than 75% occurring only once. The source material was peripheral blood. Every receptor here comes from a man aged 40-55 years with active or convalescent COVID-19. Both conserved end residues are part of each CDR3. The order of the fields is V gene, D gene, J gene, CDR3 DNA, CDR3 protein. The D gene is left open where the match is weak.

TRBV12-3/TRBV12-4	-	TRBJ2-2	TGTGCCTCAAGGGAGACGAACACCGGGGAGCTGTTTTTT	CASRETNTGELFF
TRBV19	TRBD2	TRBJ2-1	TGTGCCAGTAGTATAGTTTCCCTAGCGGGAGTAACTGAGCAGTTCTTC	CASSIVSLAGVTEQFF
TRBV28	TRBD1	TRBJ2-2	TGTGCCAGCAGACGACAGGGGGCCACCGGGGAGCTGTTTTTT	CASRRQGATGELFF
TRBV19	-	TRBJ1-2	TGTGCCAGTAGAGATCCGGGAGGCCCCTATGGCTACACCTTC	CASRDPGGPYGYTF
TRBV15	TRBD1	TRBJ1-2	TGTGCCACCAGCAGGGACAGGAACTATGGCTACACCTTC	CATSRDRNYGYTF
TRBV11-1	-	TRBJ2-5	TGTGCCAGCAGCTTACTCCAAGAGACCCAGTACTTC	CASSLLQETQYF
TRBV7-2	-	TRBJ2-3	TGTGCCAGCAGCTTCAGGGCAGATACGCAGTATTTT	CASSFRADTQYF
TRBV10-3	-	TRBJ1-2	TGTGCCACCACAGCGGTACCGGGGGTCGATATGGGGGGCTACACCTTC	CATTAVPGVDMGGYTF
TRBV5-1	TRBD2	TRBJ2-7	TGCGCCAGCAGCTTGGCCGGGGGGGGACCGGGCGAGCAGTACTTC	CASSLAGGGPGEQYF
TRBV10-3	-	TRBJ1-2	TGTGCCATCAGTGCCGATCAGTATGGCTACACCTTC	CAISADQYGYTF
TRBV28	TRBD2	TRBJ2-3	TGTGCCAGCAGTTTGGGACTAGCGGGAATCGGGCCTAGCACAGATACGCAGTATTTT	CASSLGLAGIGPSTDTQYF